The TCR beta chain under discussion was sequenced for a study of early T cells in non-severe SARS-CoV-2 infection. One entry per CDR3 protein, called by TCRdb with MiXCR from the 5' RACE reads. The top ten clones hold about 4.2% of a sample with tens of thousands of distinct CDR3 sequences, 8% to 10% of them seen once. This clonotype was found many times. J was trimmed by 6 bases and V by 0 bases; bases with no gene match: 8. The CDR3 spans 16 residues. From germline, CDR1 is DFQATT and CDR2 SNEGSKA (reference sequence). Sequencing was carried out using whole blood. The TCR originated in an adult who was a healthcare worker with PCR-confirmed SARS-CoV-2 infection or an uninfected control (not recorded which). The gene calls are TRBV20-1 and TRBJ2-1; 10 bases line up with TRBD1. CDR3 DNA: TGCAGTGCTAGAGAATTCGGGACAGGGGACCTCAATGAGCAGTTCTTC. Its protein is CSAREFGTGDLNEQFF.